The rows below give T cell receptor beta chains drawn from one sample of a study of blood T cell repertoires in COVID-19. Repertoires were generated with immunoSEQ multiplex PCR, while TCRdb's copy carries only in-frame clones and drops some. The sample lists hundreds of thousands of clones, roughly 91% seen once, with 1.8% in the top ten. Specimen: peripheral blood. These receptors originate from a woman in her 30s with COVID-19, enrolled during active disease. Each CDR3 is given with its conserved first and last residue. The order of the fields is D gene, clone size, J gene, V gene, CDR3 protein, CDR3 DNA. A D gene is named only where the DNA matches it firmly. Clone sizes are given selectively: once, few, many, or a class where the clone is expanded.

D gene: NA
clone size: NA
J gene: TRBJ2-2
V gene: TRBV7-3
CDR3 protein: CASSSYDTGELFF
CDR3 DNA: TGTGCCAGCAGCTCTTATGACACCGGGGAGCTGTTTTTT

D gene: NA
clone size: NA
J gene: TRBJ2-7
V gene: TRBV11-3
CDR3 protein: CASSSTGLAFYEQYF
CDR3 DNA: TGTGCCAGCAGCTCTACCGGGCTAGCATTCTACGAGCAGTACTTC

D gene: NA
clone size: NA
J gene: TRBJ1-3
V gene: TRBV25-1
CDR3 protein: CASSTLEGNTIYF
CDR3 DNA: TGTGCCAGCAGTACCCTGGAGGGAAACACCATATATTTT

D gene: NA
clone size: NA
J gene: TRBJ2-1
V gene: TRBV1
CDR3 protein: CTLQGLALNEQFF
CDR3 DNA: TGCACCCTGCAGGGACTAGCTCTCAATGAGCAGTTCTTC

D gene: TRBD2
clone size: NA
J gene: TRBJ2-3
V gene: TRBV7-9
CDR3 protein: CAIPPSGGQDTDTQYF
CDR3 DNA: TGTGCCATCCCACCGAGCGGGGGCCAAGACACAGATACGCAGTATTTT

D gene: NA
clone size: NA
J gene: TRBJ1-2
V gene: TRBV6-4
CDR3 protein: CASSQGNYGYTF
CDR3 DNA: TGTGCCAGCAGTCAGGGGAACTATGGCTACACCTTC

D gene: NA
clone size: once
J gene: TRBJ1-2
V gene: TRBV7-2
CDR3 protein: CASSFSGANYGYTF
CDR3 DNA: TGTGCCAGCAGCTTCAGTGGAGCTAACTATGGCTACACCTTC

D gene: NA
clone size: NA
J gene: TRBJ1-2
V gene: TRBV5-4
CDR3 protein: CASSWQGLDYTF
CDR3 DNA: TGTGCCAGCAGCTGGCAGGGATTGGACTACACCTTC

D gene: NA
clone size: NA
J gene: TRBJ1-1
V gene: TRBV11-2
CDR3 protein: CASRLNTEAFF
CDR3 DNA: TGTGCCAGCAGGCTAAACACTGAAGCTTTCTTT

D gene: TRBD1
clone size: NA
J gene: TRBJ1-5
V gene: TRBV7-9
CDR3 protein: CASSLARDRDQPQHF
CDR3 DNA: TGTGCCAGCAGCTTAGCGCGGGACAGGGATCAGCCCCAGCATTTT

D gene: TRBD1
clone size: NA
J gene: TRBJ1-4
V gene: TRBV19
CDR3 protein: CASRTGTGARDEKLFF
CDR3 DNA: TGTGCCAGTAGAACCGGGACAGGGGCCAGGGATGAAAAACTGTTTTTT

D gene: NA
clone size: once
J gene: TRBJ2-6
V gene: TRBV5-1
CDR3 protein: CASRQVAGANVLTF
CDR3 DNA: TGCGCCAGCAGACAGGTGGCTGGGGCCAACGTCCTGACTTTC

D gene: NA
clone size: NA
J gene: TRBJ1-6
V gene: TRBV4-3
CDR3 protein: CASSQDRGNNSPLHF
CDR3 DNA: TGCGCCAGCAGCCAAGACCGCGGGAATAATTCACCCCTCCACTTT

D gene: NA
clone size: NA
J gene: TRBJ1-1
V gene: TRBV2
CDR3 protein: CASSEGAGRPAFF
CDR3 DNA: TGTGCCAGCAGTGAAGGGGCGGGTCGACCAGCTTTCTTT

D gene: NA
clone size: NA
J gene: TRBJ2-5
V gene: TRBV7-9
CDR3 protein: CASSINGGKETQYF
CDR3 DNA: TGTGCCAGCAGCATCAATGGGGGGAAAGAGACCCAGTACTTC

D gene: TRBD1
clone size: NA
J gene: TRBJ1-5
V gene: TRBV10-3
CDR3 protein: CAISDQGVGQPQHF
CDR3 DNA: TGTGCCATCAGTGATCAGGGGGTCGGTCAGCCCCAGCATTTT

D gene: TRBD1
clone size: once
J gene: TRBJ1-4
V gene: TRBV19
CDR3 protein: CASLSTGEYVEKLFF
CDR3 DNA: TGTGCCAGTCTTTCAACAGGGGAATATGTTGAAAAACTGTTTTTT

D gene: NA
clone size: NA
J gene: TRBJ2-6
V gene: TRBV27
CDR3 protein: CASSFTGANVLTF
CDR3 DNA: TGTGCCAGCAGCTTTACTGGGGCCAACGTCCTGACTTTC

D gene: NA
clone size: NA
J gene: TRBJ2-3
V gene: TRBV9
CDR3 protein: CASSATLTVNTQYF
CDR3 DNA: TGTGCCAGCAGCGCCACACTGACAGTAAATACGCAGTATTTT

D gene: TRBD1
clone size: NA
J gene: TRBJ2-5
V gene: TRBV2
CDR3 protein: CASQGGAETQYF
CDR3 DNA: TGTGCCAGTCAAGGGGGCGCGGAGACCCAGTACTTC

D gene: TRBD2
clone size: NA
J gene: TRBJ2-2
V gene: TRBV24-1
CDR3 protein: CATGGTSGGPNTGELFF
CDR3 DNA: TGTGCCACCGGCGGGACTAGCGGGGGGCCGAACACCGGGGAGCTGTTTTTT

D gene: NA
clone size: NA
J gene: TRBJ2-1
V gene: TRBV19
CDR3 protein: CASSIDGFNEQFF
CDR3 DNA: TGTGCCAGTAGTATAGACGGTTTCAATGAGCAGTTCTTC

D gene: NA
clone size: NA
J gene: TRBJ2-5
V gene: TRBV19
CDR3 protein: CASSRTGRGETQYF
CDR3 DNA: TGTGCCAGTAGCCGGACAGGGAGGGGAGAGACCCAGTACTTC

D gene: TRBD2
clone size: NA
J gene: TRBJ2-2
V gene: TRBV5-5
CDR3 protein: CASSFGLAGLTGELFF
CDR3 DNA: TGTGCCAGCAGCTTCGGACTAGCGGGGCTCACCGGGGAGCTGTTTTTT

D gene: NA
clone size: NA
J gene: TRBJ1-1
V gene: TRBV11-3
CDR3 protein: CASSFTLNTEAFF
CDR3 DNA: TGTGCCAGCAGCTTCACACTGAACACTGAAGCTTTCTTT

D gene: NA
clone size: NA
J gene: TRBJ2-7
V gene: TRBV2
CDR3 protein: CASSPQLSEQYF
CDR3 DNA: TGTGCCAGCTCCCCACAGCTGAGCGAGCAGTACTTC

D gene: TRBD1
clone size: NA
J gene: TRBJ1-4
V gene: TRBV7-9
CDR3 protein: CASSPGQGNEKLFF
CDR3 DNA: TGTGCCAGCAGCCCGGGACAGGGGAATGAAAAACTGTTTTTT

D gene: TRBD1
clone size: NA
J gene: TRBJ2-3
V gene: TRBV6-5
CDR3 protein: CASTLDRDDTQYF
CDR3 DNA: TGTGCCAGCACACTGGACAGGGATGATACGCAGTATTTT

D gene: TRBD2
clone size: NA
J gene: TRBJ2-3
V gene: TRBV5-5
CDR3 protein: CASSWATNGGLNTQYF
CDR3 DNA: TGTGCCAGCAGCTGGGCGACTAACGGGGGGTTGAATACGCAGTATTTT

D gene: NA
clone size: NA
J gene: TRBJ1-1
V gene: TRBV11-3
CDR3 protein: CASGTGTEAFF
CDR3 DNA: TGTGCCAGCGGAACAGGTACTGAAGCTTTCTTT

D gene: TRBD1
clone size: NA
J gene: TRBJ2-7
V gene: TRBV6-5
CDR3 protein: CASSQGAPYEQYF
CDR3 DNA: TGTGCCAGCAGTCAGGGGGCCCCCTACGAGCAGTACTTC

D gene: TRBD2
clone size: NA
J gene: TRBJ2-3
V gene: TRBV29-1
CDR3 protein: CSVETLAGLKDTQYF
CDR3 DNA: TGCAGCGTTGAAACACTAGCGGGGCTCAAAGATACGCAGTATTTT

D gene: NA
clone size: NA
J gene: TRBJ2-2
V gene: TRBV7-9
CDR3 protein: CASSLVAGLASGELFF
CDR3 DNA: TGTGCCAGCAGCTTAGTGGCGGGGCTAGCGAGCGGGGAGCTGTTTTTT

D gene: NA
clone size: NA
J gene: TRBJ2-2
V gene: TRBV5-6
CDR3 protein: CASSTDSNPNTGELFF
CDR3 DNA: TGTGCCAGCAGCACCGACTCCAACCCGAACACCGGGGAGCTGTTTTTT

D gene: NA
clone size: NA
J gene: TRBJ1-5
V gene: TRBV7-8
CDR3 protein: CASSLEGVDQPQHF
CDR3 DNA: TGTGCCAGCAGCTTAGAGGGGGTTGATCAGCCCCAGCATTTT

D gene: TRBD2
clone size: NA
J gene: TRBJ2-5
V gene: TRBV3-1/TRBV3-2
CDR3 protein: CASSQDRLAGGPGETQYF
CDR3 DNA: TGTGCCAGCAGCCAAGACCGACTAGCGGGGGGGCCCGGGGAGACCCAGTACTTC

D gene: TRBD1
clone size: NA
J gene: TRBJ1-2
V gene: TRBV6-5
CDR3 protein: CASSRTGGHGYTF
CDR3 DNA: TGTGCCAGCAGTCGGACAGGGGGGCATGGCTACACCTTC